This TCR beta chain was documented in a study of molecular identifiers for immune sequencing clone quantification. General observations from the study: Identical TCR molecules that share a barcode could lead to an underestimation of highly expanded clone sizes.

The length of the CDR3 is 12 residues. Per the germline V gene, CDR1 is SGHAT and CDR2 is FQNNGV. V lost 5 bases and J lost 9, with 11 bases in between. One entry per CDR3 protein, called by TCRdb with MiXCR from the PCR reads. The sample shows around 460,000 distinct CDR3 sequences, approximately 25% of them seen only once. Details on this clonotype: The antigen is not known. A much larger clone differs by one base, so this may be a read error.

Sample: naive CD8+ T cells from blood, with Jurkat cell RNA spiked in. Subset: FACS-sorted CD8+CD4-CCR7+CD45RA+ naive T cells. V is TRBV11-2 and J is TRBJ2-4; no definite D call. The receptor was isolated from a human donor in good health. Some libraries in this study had Jurkat cell RNA spiked in. The CDR3 here is CASSKVQSIQYF. The CDR3 bases are TGTGCCAGCAGCAAAGTCCAAAGCATTCAGTACTTC.